These 18 T cell receptor beta chains originate from one sample sequenced in a study of blood T cell repertoires in COVID-19. The protocol was immunoSEQ multiplex PCR, while the TCRdb copy is restricted to in-frame clones and leaves out a portion. The data hold fewer than 350,000 clones, with approximately 85% observed a single time. Sequences were obtained from PBMCs or T cells enriched from blood (not recorded which). The receptors shown here come from a man aged 30-40 years who had recovered from COVID-19.

The gene calls are TRBV21-1 and TRBJ2-3; the D call TRBD2 from the table was never checked on the DNA. TRBV21-1 is designated a pseudogene. The CDR3 consists of 16 residues. This CDR3 reads CASSNRAPPSTDTQYF. The CDR3 region has the DNA TGTGCCAGCAGCAATAGAGCACCCCCTAGCACAGATACGCAGTATTTT.

The V gene is TRBV4-3, the J gene TRBJ2-3; tentative D call: TRBD2 (6 bases). Deletions cut 0 bases from V and 6 bases from J, with 13 bases between. This CDR3 is built from 15 residues. Germline CDR1 is LGHNA and CDR2 is YSLEER. The CDR3 loop is CASSQETSVSDTQYF. CDR3 coding DNA: TGCGCCAGCAGCCAAGAGACTAGTGTGTCGGATACGCAGTATTTT.

The chain recombines TRBV5-1 with TRBJ1-5; D not resolved. The length of the CDR3 is 15 residues. Germline V gene data show CDR1 as SGHRS and CDR2 as YFSETQ. V lost 0 bases and J lost 0, with 7 bases in between. The CDR3 DNA is TGCGCCAGCAGCTTGGACGGGTTTAGCAATCAGCCCCAGCATTTT. This translates into CASSLDGFSNQPQHF.

The rearrangement links TRBV5-8 to TRBJ1-1; TRBD1 agrees at 8 bases. Unmatched junction bases numbered 4, after V lost 5 bases and J lost 4 bases. The CDR3 is 13 amino acids. Germline CDR1 and CDR2: SGHTS and YDEGEE. CDR3 DNA: TGTGCCAGCAGGCAGGACAGGGTCACTGAAGCTTTCTTT. It specifies CASRQDRVTEAFF.

This sequence joins TRBV9 and TRBJ1-6; TRBD1 might be the D (6 bases). The V gene lost 0 bases and the J gene lost 9 bases, with 13 bases spanning the gap. Germline V CDR1 and CDR2: SGDLS, YYNGEE. The CDR3 runs to 15 residues. CDR3: CASSVGSTGSSPLHF. The CDR3 nucleotides read TGTGCCAGCAGCGTAGGGTCCACAGGGAGTTCACCCCTCCACTTT.

The chain has TRBV18 and TRBJ1-1; tentatively, D is TRBD1 (6 bases). V dropped 3 bases and J dropped 0 bases, with 14 bases sitting between them. The CDR3 contains 16 residues. The germline V gene encodes CDR1 KGHSH and CDR2 LQKENI. CDR3 nucleotide sequence: TGTGCCAGCTCACCCCCATCAGGGGCGATGAACACTGAAGCTTTCTTT. Protein product: CASSPPSGAMNTEAFF.

This clone was detected only a few times. The rearrangement uses TRBV9 and TRBJ1-3; TRBD1 agrees at 12 bases. The CDR3 consists of 16 residues. The germline V gene encodes CDR1 SGDLS and CDR2 YYNGEE. With V trimmed by 3 bases and J by 3 bases, 4 bases remained unmatched. In DNA form, the CDR3 reads TGTGCCAGCAGCGAAGGGACAGGGGGCGATGGAAACACCATATATTTT. Translating gives CASSEGTGGDGNTIYF.

The chain recombines TRBV9 with TRBJ1-3, with D maybe TRBD1 (5 bases). Trimming cost V 6 bases and J 0 bases, with 16 bases left between them. Germline V gene sequence: CDR1 SGDLS, CDR2 YYNGEE. The CDR3 length is 16 residues. The CDR3 here is CASTRQPEISGNTIYF. The CDR3 nucleotides are TGTGCCAGCACCCGACAGCCAGAAATCTCTGGAAACACCATATATTTT.

The chain has TRBV6-6 and TRBJ1-4; 8 bases line up with TRBD1. This CDR3 is built from 15 residues. The germline gives CDR1 MNHNY, CDR2 SVGAGI (reference sequence). V trimming: 6 bases; J trimming: 8 bases; junction bases outside the gene matches: 11. CDR3 coding DNA: TGTGCCAGCAGAAAACCGGGACAGGCCCCAGAAAAACTGTTTTTT. Protein sequence: CASRKPGQAPEKLFF.

This clone was seen a few times. The chain uses TRBV5-6 and TRBJ1-1; 7 bases fit TRBD1. Germline assignment: CDR1 SGHDT and CDR2 YYEEEE. The J segment lost 0 bases and the V segment lost 5 bases, leaving 13 bases of the junction unmatched. This CDR3 has 17 residues. The CDR3 sequence is CASRTQGTVSMNTEAFF. DNA for the CDR3: TGTGCCAGCAGGACACAGGGGACAGTCTCCATGAACACTGAAGCTTTCTTT. Full variable domain (missing parts from reference TRBV5-6 and TRBJ1-1): DAGVTQSPTHLIKTRGQQVTLRCSPKSGHDTVSWYQQALGQGPQFIFQYYEEEERQRGNFPDRFSGHQFPNYSSELNVNALLLGDSALYLCASRTQGTVSMNTEAFFGQGTRLTVV.

V and J are TRBV4-1 and TRBJ1-4, with 8 bases identical to TRBD1. The germline gives CDR1 MGHRA, CDR2 YSYEKL. The CDR3 is made up of 15 amino acids. Unmatched junction bases numbered 3, after V lost 4 bases and J lost 2 bases. CDR3 region: CASSRQGATNEKLFF. The CDR3 nucleotides read TGCGCCAGCAGCCGGCAGGGGGCGACTAATGAAAAACTGTTTTTT.

The J gene is TRBJ1-5, the V gene TRBV13, with 8 bases identical to TRBD1. Germline values: CDR1 PRHDT, CDR2 FYEKMQ (reference sequence). The CDR3 covers 19 residues. V shed 2 bases, J shed 2 bases, and the junction held 14 bases outside the gene matches. The CDR3 coding sequence is TGTGCCAGCAGCTTAACCCCAGGGGGCAGGGAGAAAGGCAATCAGCCCCAGCATTTT. It codes for CASSLTPGGREKGNQPQHF.

The chain has TRBV4-1 and TRBJ2-3; 8 positions match TRBD2. Germline CDR1 and CDR2: MGHRA and YSYEKL. The CDR3 covers 17 residues. The V and J ends lost 1 base and 6 bases, in that order; junction bases with no gene match: 12. CDR3 loop: CASSQGVTSGSQDTQYF. The CDR3, as DNA: TGCGCCAGCAGCCAAGGGGTCACTAGCGGATCCCAGGATACGCAGTATTTT.

This chain uses TRBV7-3 with TRBJ2-6, with D maybe TRBD2 (5 bases). The germline gives CDR1 SGHTA, CDR2 FQGTGA. The germline V and J ends were trimmed by 5 bases and 0 bases, with 17 bases remaining between them. This CDR3 comprises 18 residues. The CDR3 here is CASSPRGFSVSGANVLTF. The CDR3 DNA follows: TGTGCCAGCAGCCCACGGGGTTTCTCCGTCTCTGGGGCCAACGTCCTGACTTTC.

This clone was recorded once. J is TRBJ2-7 and V is TRBV3-1 (or the pseudogene TRBV3-2); the D is unclear. This CDR3 has 15 residues. The V gene lost 1 base and the J gene lost 0 bases, with 10 bases spanning the gap. Germline loops: CDR1 LGHDT, CDR2 YNNKEL (reference sequence). CDR3 DNA sequence: TGTGCCAGCAGCCAAGTGTCACACCACTCCTACGAGCAGTACTTC. Translated, it gives CASSQVSHHSYEQYF.

This chain joins TRBV3-1 (or the pseudogene TRBV3-2) and TRBJ2-1, with TRBD1 matching over 10 bases. This CDR3 contains 15 residues. Germline trimming cut 3 bases from V and 10 bases from J; bases unmatched to any gene: 9. Germline V gene sequence: CDR1 LGHDT, CDR2 YNNKEL (reference sequence). CDR3 in amino acids: CASSQTGGAMFEQFF. Here the CDR3 DNA reads TGTGCCAGCAGCCAGACAGGGGGCGCCATGTTCGAGCAGTTCTTC.

The rearrangement uses TRBV27 and TRBJ2-2; 7 nucleotides match TRBD2. The CDR3 has 15 amino acids. V was pared by 6 bases and J by 4 bases, with 8 bases of the junction left unmatched. From germline, CDR1 is MNHEY and CDR2 SMNVEV (reference sequence). The CDR3 DNA reads TGTGCCAGCAGCAAACTCGCGGGGGTCACCGGGGAGCTGTTTTTT. Translation gives CASSKLAGVTGELFF.

V is TRBV5-5 and J is TRBJ1-2, with TRBD1 identical over 9 bases. The V and J ends lost 4 bases and 7 bases, in that order; junction bases with no gene match: 11. The CDR3 sequence is 15 residues long. CDR1 and CDR2 from the germline V gene are SGHKS and YYEKEE (reference sequence). The CDR3 DNA follows: TGTGCCAGCAGCCTACAGGACAGGGGTGGGAGTGGCTACACCTTC. Translation: CASSLQDRGGSGYTF.